One sample yielded the 29 T cell receptor beta chains listed below, sequenced in a study of shared clonotypes between healthy human individuals. CD45RO-negative cells were positively selected for CCR7, leaving out terminally differentiated effector memory CD45RA+ cells. Profiling relied on immunoSEQ multiplex PCR, and the TCRdb table lists in-frame clones only, not all of them. The sample has approximately 2,200,000 clones; 90% to 95% are singletons. Sequenced sample: naive CD8+ T cells from PBMCs. These receptors all stem from a man younger than 30 in good health. Some clones in this sample may be carry-over from other donors' samples.

The CDR3 sequence: CASSPRKGSSSYEQYF. CDR3 bases: TGTGCCAGCTCACCTCGGAAGGGATCCAGCTCCTACGAGCAGTACTTC. This chain connects TRBV18 to TRBJ2-7; no firm D call. CDR1 is KGHSH, CDR2 LQKENI, per germline. The ends were cut back, 3 bases at V and 0 bases at J, with 15 bases in the middle. This CDR3 spans 16 amino acids.

V and J are TRBV4-3 and TRBJ1-4; D remains ambiguous. Germline V gene sequence: CDR1 LGHNA, CDR2 YSLEER. CDR3 length: 18 residues. The V and J ends lost 3 bases and 7 bases respectively, with 24 bases between them. Here the CDR3 reads CASSQETQSPWLGEKLFF. CDR3 coding DNA: TGCGCCAGCAGCCAGGAAACTCAATCCCCATGGTTAGGTGAAAAACTGTTTTTT.

This chain joins TRBV7-9 and TRBJ2-1; tentative D call: TRBD1 (6 bases). Trimming left V 5 bases short and J 6 bases short, with 14 bases between. CDR3 length: 14 amino acids. The germline CDR1 and CDR2 sequences are SEHNR and FQNEAQ (reference sequence). In DNA form, the CDR3 reads TGTGCCAGCAGCCCCCAGCAGGGGCTCAATGAGCAGTTCTTC. This gives the protein CASSPQQGLNEQFF.

The gene calls are TRBV28 and TRBJ1-5, with a weak D call TRBD1 (5 bases). The V end lost 1 base, the J end lost 2 bases, and 24 bases lay between the germline ends. The length of the CDR3 is 20 residues. Per germline, CDR1 MDHEN and CDR2 SYDVKM. CDR3 sequence: CASSLLVGASGGGGNQPQHF. As DNA, the CDR3 is TGTGCCAGCAGTTTATTGGTCGGGGCGTCAGGCGGGGGAGGCAATCAGCCCCAGCATTTT.

V and J are TRBV29-1 and TRBJ1-4; D gene unclear. Trimming removed 4 bases at V and 2 bases at J, with 11 bases between. This CDR3 comprises 14 residues. CDR1 and CDR2 from the germline V gene are SQVTM and ANQGSEA. The CDR3 loop reads CSVANPVTNEKLFF. CDR3 sequence (DNA): TGCAGCGTTGCGAACCCGGTTACTAATGAAAAACTGTTTTTT.

The chain uses TRBV11-2 and TRBJ2-7, with 8 bases that match TRBD2. After removal of 5 bases from V and 2 bases from J, the junction contained 8 bases not matched to a gene. Germline V CDR1 and CDR2: SGHAT, FQNNGV. The CDR3 consists of 15 residues. This chain's CDR3 is CASSLPGLGTYEQYF. The CDR3 DNA reads as TGTGCCAGCAGCCTCCCGGGACTAGGAACCTACGAGCAGTACTTC.

The chain uses TRBV30 and TRBJ2-7; TRBD1 aligns across 9 bases. Germline-derived CDR1 and CDR2 are GTSNPN and SVGIG (reference sequence). The V and J ends lost 4 bases and 6 bases, in that order; junction bases with no gene match: 13. The CDR3 is made up of 15 amino acids. The CDR3 nucleotides read TGTGCCTGGACCTCTGGGACAGGGAATGGTGCCGAGCAGTACTTC. This encodes CAWTSGTGNGAEQYF.

Comment on this clone: Being one base from a much bigger clone, this may be a read error. The chain links TRBV27 to TRBJ2-2, with D unclear. Per germline, CDR1 MNHEY and CDR2 SMNVEV (reference sequence). The germline V and J ends were trimmed by 7 bases and 1 base, with 4 bases remaining between them. The CDR3 is 12 amino acids. CDR3 amino acids: CASIENTGELFF. In DNA form, the CDR3 reads TGTGCCAGCATCGAGAACACCGGGGAGCTGTTTTTT.

V and J are TRBV28 and TRBJ2-3, with a tentative D call TRBD1 (6 bases). This CDR3 has 15 amino acids. Germline V lookup: CDR1 MDHEN, CDR2 SYDVKM. V gave up 10 bases and J gave up 5 bases, with 22 bases separating them. CDR3 DNA: TGTGCCACCAGAGAGAATATAGGACAGTTAGATACGCAGTATTTT. Protein sequence: CATRENIGQLDTQYF.

V gene TRBV27 combines with J gene TRBJ2-7; 7 bases are shared with TRBD1. The trim removed 6 bases at V and 2 bases at J, leaving 7 bases unmatched. The CDR3 extends over 14 amino acids. Germline V CDR1 and CDR2: MNHEY, SMNVEV (reference sequence). CDR3 sequence reads: CASSLWDRTYEQYF. CDR3 DNA: TGTGCCAGCAGCCTATGGGACAGAACCTACGAGCAGTACTTC.

CDR3 region: CASSLGRTAYEQYF. The DNA for the CDR3 is TGCGCCAGCAGCCTGGGGAGAACCGCCTACGAGCAGTACTTC. The chain is built from TRBV4-3 and TRBJ2-7; possibly TRBD2 for D (5 bases). Trimming removed 4 bases at V and 2 bases at J, with 12 bases between. The CDR3 loop spans 14 amino acids. The V gene's germline CDR1 is LGHNA and CDR2 YSLEER.

The rearrangement joins TRBV5-1 to TRBJ2-7; D tentatively reads TRBD1 or TRBD2 (5 bases each). Per the germline V gene, CDR1 is SGHRS and CDR2 is YFSETQ. The CDR3 has 14 residues. Deletions cut 5 bases from V and 3 bases from J, with 15 bases between. DNA for the CDR3: TGCGCCAGCAGAGAATGGGACGGACGCTACGAGCAGTACTTC. Translated, it gives CASREWDGRYEQYF.

The chain couples TRBV27 to TRBJ1-2; perhaps TRBD1 as D (5 bases). The CDR3 covers 17 residues. V was trimmed by 5 bases and J by 0 bases, leaving 19 bases between them. Germline V CDR1 and CDR2: MNHEY, SMNVEV (reference sequence). CDR3 amino acids: CASSNLTGTGANYGYTF. The CDR3 DNA reads as TGTGCCAGCAGTAACCTCACCGGGACGGGGGCTAACTATGGCTACACCTTC.

J is TRBJ2-1 and V is TRBV11-2; maybe TRBD2 (6 bases). Germline V CDR1 and CDR2: SGHAT, FQNNGV. The CDR3 has 16 amino acids. V was pared by 1 base and J by 6 bases, with 16 bases between. This CDR3 reads CASSLGPGAVGNEQFF. In DNA form, the CDR3 reads TGTGCCAGCAGCTTAGGACCGGGAGCGGTAGGCAATGAGCAGTTCTTC.

This rearrangement joins TRBV20-1 to TRBJ1-5; D remains unclear. Trimming shortened V by 6 bases and J by 11 bases, and 14 bases separated the two germline ends. The CDR3 runs to 11 residues. The germline V gene encodes CDR1 DFQATT and CDR2 SNEGSKA (reference sequence). The CDR3 spells CSATEESAQHF. The CDR3, as DNA: TGCAGTGCAACGGAAGAGTCAGCCCAGCATTTT.

In its sample, this clone was seen a few times. V usage is TRBV6-5 and J usage is TRBJ1-2; D not resolved. V was clipped by 5 bases and J by 1 base, with 8 bases between them. Germline V gene sequence: CDR1 MNHEY, CDR2 SVGAGI. This CDR3 spans 13 amino acids. In nucleotides, the CDR3 is TGTGCCAGCAGTATCACAGTTAACTATGGCTACACCTTC. Protein product: CASSITVNYGYTF.

V usage is TRBV7-8 and J usage is TRBJ2-7, with a tentative D call TRBD2 (6 bases). This CDR3 contains 12 residues. CDR1 is SGHVS, CDR2 FQNEAQ, per germline. Trimming removed 5 bases at V and 4 bases at J, with 9 bases between. The CDR3 protein is CASSRDLYEQYF. The CDR3 bases are TGTGCCAGCAGCCGGGACTTGTACGAGCAGTACTTC.

The chain has TRBV28 and TRBJ2-1; maybe TRBD1 (6 bases). The CDR3 is 18 amino acids. CDR1 is MDHEN and CDR2 is SYDVKM in the germline V gene. V lost 3 bases and J 7 bases, leaving 25 bases between the germline ends. The chain's CDR3 is CASSLPSTTGSSTNEQFF. Written as DNA, the CDR3 is TGTGCCAGCAGTTTGCCCTCGACAACAGGGAGTAGTACGAATGAGCAGTTCTTC.

The chain has TRBV4-2 and TRBJ2-5; 8 bases fit TRBD2. This CDR3 comprises 18 residues. The germline CDR1 and CDR2 sequences are LGHNA and YNFKEQ. J gave up 2 bases and V 4 bases, and 15 bases lay outside the gene matches. This chain's CDR3 is CASSPAIREGRRQETQYF. Written as DNA, the CDR3 is TGTGCCAGCAGCCCAGCGATCCGGGAGGGTCGGCGACAAGAGACCCAGTACTTC.

This clone has just one count. J is TRBJ2-3 and V is TRBV11-2, with D hard to call. Germline values: CDR1 SGHAT, CDR2 FQNNGV. Trimming pared 2 bases from V and 3 bases from J, leaving 15 bases between. The CDR3 runs to 16 residues. The DNA of the CDR3 is TGTGCCAGCAGCTTATTACTCACACATGTAACAGATACGCAGTATTTT. Translating gives CASSLLLTHVTDTQYF.

This CDR3 reads CASSLPGDTIYF. In DNA, the CDR3 is TGTGCCAGCAGTTTGCCCGGGGACACCATATATTTT. V usage is TRBV28 and J usage is TRBJ1-3; D gene unclear. Germline assignment: CDR1 MDHEN and CDR2 SYDVKM. This CDR3 is 12 amino acids long. Trimming cost V 3 bases and J 8 bases, with 8 bases left between them.

The rearrangement links TRBV7-2 to TRBJ1-1, with a tentative D call TRBD1 (5 bases). CDR3 length: 13 amino acids. V lost 5 bases and J lost 1, with 8 bases in between. Germline V lookup: CDR1 SGHTA, CDR2 FQGNSA. The CDR3 here is CASSQDRNTEAFF. The CDR3 region has the DNA TGTGCCAGCAGCCAAGACAGGAACACTGAAGCTTTCTTT.

The CDR3 sequence is CASSPGVSGGQGTYEQYF. The CDR3 bases are TGTGCCAGCAGCCCAGGGGTTTCCGGGGGACAGGGCACCTACGAGCAGTACTTC. This chain connects TRBV7-6 to TRBJ2-7; the match to TRBD1 covers 9 bases. Germline V gene lookup returns CDR1 SGHVS and CDR2 FNYEAQ. With 5 bases clipped from V and 2 bases from J, the junction kept 16 bases outside the gene matches. This CDR3 has 18 residues.

The chain links TRBV11-2 to TRBJ2-1, with a tentative D call TRBD2 (6 bases). Germline CDR1 SGHAT, CDR2 FQNNGV. The germline V and J ends were trimmed by 5 bases and 9 bases, with 11 bases remaining between them. This CDR3 has 12 amino acids. The CDR3 sequence is CASSRGLGEQFF. Written as DNA, the CDR3 is TGTGCCAGCAGCCGGGGGTTGGGTGAGCAGTTCTTC.

This clone is a singleton in its sample. The V call is TRBV6-1, the J call TRBJ1-1; D is unresolved. This CDR3 is 18 amino acids long. Looked up from germline, CDR1 is MNHNS and CDR2 is SASEGT. V dropped 0 bases and J dropped 0 bases, with 17 bases sitting between them. The DNA for the CDR3 is TGTGCCAGCAGTGAAGCGCTTAGACTGGCGGAGATGAACACTGAAGCTTTCTTT. Amino acids: CASSEALRLAEMNTEAFF.

The chain carries TRBV27 and TRBJ1-5, with TRBD1 matching over 11 bases. J lost 6 bases, V lost 6 bases, and 7 bases had no gene match. CDR1 MNHEY and CDR2 SMNVEV come from the germline V gene (reference sequence). The CDR3 consists of 15 residues. As DNA, the CDR3 is TGTGCCAGCAGCCCCGGACAGGGGGCCTCTCAGCCCCAGCATTTT. Amino acids: CASSPGQGASQPQHF.

On this clone itself: Other DNA sequences in the same sample also yield this CDR3. V gene TRBV18 combines with J gene TRBJ2-7, with D possibly TRBD2 on 5 matching bases. There are 14 residues in the CDR3. The germline V gene encodes CDR1 KGHSH and CDR2 LQKENI. The V and J ends lost 3 bases and 4 bases respectively, with 13 bases between them. Written as DNA, the CDR3 is TGTGCCAGCTCACCTACCGGCGGACTTTACGAGCAGTACTTC. Translation gives CASSPTGGLYEQYF. Full variable domain (rest looked up from reference TRBV18 and TRBJ2-7): NAGVMQNPRHLVRRRGQEARLRCSPMKGHSHVYWYRQLPEEGLKFMVYLQKENIIDESGMPKERFSAEFPKEGPSILRIQQVVRGDSAAYFCASSPTGGLYEQYFGPGTRLTVT.

CDR3 nucleotide sequence: TGCGCCAGCAGCTACCGACAGGGACGCACAGATACGCAGTATTTT. Amino acid sequence: CASSYRQGRTDTQYF. The rearrangement joins TRBV4-1 to TRBJ2-3; 7 bases align to TRBD1. V lost 5 bases, J lost 1 base, and 6 bases stayed unmatched. The CDR3 length is 15 residues. From germline, CDR1 is MGHRA and CDR2 YSYEKL.

This chain connects TRBV9 to TRBJ2-2; TRBD2 matches at 7 bases. The CDR3 sequence is 16 residues long. V lost 0 bases and J lost 3; bases outside the gene matches: 5. From germline, CDR1 is SGDLS and CDR2 YYNGEE. Here the CDR3 DNA reads TGTGCCAGCAGCGTAGCTAAAGGGAGGGACACCGGGGAGCTGTTTTTT. It encodes CASSVAKGRDTGELFF.